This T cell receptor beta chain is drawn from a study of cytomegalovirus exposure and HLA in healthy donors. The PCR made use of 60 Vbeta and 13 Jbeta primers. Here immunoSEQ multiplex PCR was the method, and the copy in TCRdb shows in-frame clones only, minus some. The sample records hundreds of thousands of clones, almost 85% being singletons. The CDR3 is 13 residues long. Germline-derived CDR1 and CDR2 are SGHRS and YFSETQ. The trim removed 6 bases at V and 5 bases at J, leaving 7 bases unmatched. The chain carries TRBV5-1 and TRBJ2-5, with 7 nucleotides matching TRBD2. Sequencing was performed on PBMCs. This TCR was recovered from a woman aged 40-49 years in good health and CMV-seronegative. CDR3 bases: TGCGCCAGCACCGGACTAGAGATGGAGACCCAGTACTTC. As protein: CASTGLEMETQYF. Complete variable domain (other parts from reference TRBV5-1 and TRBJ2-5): KAGVTQTPRYLIKTRGQQVTLSCSPISGHRSVSWYQQTPGQGLQFLFEYFSETQRNKGNFPGRFSGRQFSNSRSEMNVSTLELGDSALYLCASTGLEMETQYFGPGTRLLVL.